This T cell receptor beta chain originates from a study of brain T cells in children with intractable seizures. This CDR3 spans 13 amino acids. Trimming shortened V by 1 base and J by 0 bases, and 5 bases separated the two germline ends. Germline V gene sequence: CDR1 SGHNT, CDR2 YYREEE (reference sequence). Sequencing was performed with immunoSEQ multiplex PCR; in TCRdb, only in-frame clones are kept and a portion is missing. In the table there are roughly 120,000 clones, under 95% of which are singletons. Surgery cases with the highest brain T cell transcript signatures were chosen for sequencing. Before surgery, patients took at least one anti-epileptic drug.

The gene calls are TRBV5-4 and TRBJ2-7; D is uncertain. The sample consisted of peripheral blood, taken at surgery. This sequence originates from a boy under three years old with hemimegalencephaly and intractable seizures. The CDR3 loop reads CASSLKGSYEQYF. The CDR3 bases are TGTGCCAGCAGCTTGAAGGGCTCCTACGAGCAGTACTTC.